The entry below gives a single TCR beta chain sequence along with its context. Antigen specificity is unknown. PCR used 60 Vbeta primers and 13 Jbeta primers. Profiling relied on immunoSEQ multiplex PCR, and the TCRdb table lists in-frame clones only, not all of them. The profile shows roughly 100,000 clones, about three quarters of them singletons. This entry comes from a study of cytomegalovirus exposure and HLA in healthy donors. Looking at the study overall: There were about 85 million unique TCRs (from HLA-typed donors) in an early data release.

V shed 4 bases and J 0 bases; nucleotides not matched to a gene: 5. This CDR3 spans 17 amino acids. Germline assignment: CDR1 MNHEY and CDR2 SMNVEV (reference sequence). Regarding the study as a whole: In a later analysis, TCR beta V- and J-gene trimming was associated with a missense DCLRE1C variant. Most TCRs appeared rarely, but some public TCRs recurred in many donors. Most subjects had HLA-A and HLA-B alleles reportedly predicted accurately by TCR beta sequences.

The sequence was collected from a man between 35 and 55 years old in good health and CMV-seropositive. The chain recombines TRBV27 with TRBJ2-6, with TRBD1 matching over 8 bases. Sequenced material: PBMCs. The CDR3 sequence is CASSYGTGFSGANVLTF. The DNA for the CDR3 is TGTGCCAGCAGTTACGGGACAGGATTCTCTGGGGCCAACGTCCTGACTTTC. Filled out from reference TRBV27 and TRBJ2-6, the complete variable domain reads EAQVTQNPRYLITVTGKKLTVTCSQNMNHEYMSWYRQDPGLGLRQIYYSMNVEVTDKGDVPEGYKVSRKEKRNFPLILESPSPNQTSLYFCASSYGTGFSGANVLTFGAGSRLTVL.